The text below deals with one TCR beta chain. This clone was found once. What this receptor recognizes is not known. Base-call qualities are not available, and no considerably larger clone is one nucleotide away. The donors were healthy, HIV-negative adults with no recently reported acute infections or vaccinations. Only Caucasian adults living in Nashville, Tennessee, USA were represented among the donors. CD4+ T cells were enriched by magnetic negative selection; naive cells were then positively selected on CD45RA, and the negative fraction formed the memory subset. Blood was collected by leukapheresis, and PBMCs were isolated by Ficoll-Histopaque density gradient centrifugation and then cryopreserved in liquid nitrogen vapor phase. Analytical flow cytometry was used to check the purity and quantity of every magnetically sorted T cell population. From each sorted fraction, genomic DNA was isolated and quantified by UV absorbance on a Nanodrop 2000c.

This sample was taken from a study of shared clonotypes between healthy human individuals (dated by TCRdb to the early 2020s). For the wider study: The cohort comprised a couple of women and three men aged 18 to 49 years. Blood TCR repertoires of a handful of healthy adults were deeply sequenced to estimate repertoire size and the extent of clonotype sharing between individuals. Libraries were prepared and TCR repertoires were sequenced by different laboratories using diverse techniques, in order to increase sequencing depth and limit assay-specific biases. Leukapheresis yielded between about 0.94 and 8.9 billion PBMCs per donor. For each donor, three plates each were used for CD4 naive and CD4 memory, two plates were used for CD8 naive, and one plate was used for CD8 memory.

The germline V end is reduced by 4 bases and the J end by 3 bases; junction bases left unmatched: 6. CDR1 and CDR2 (SGHDT, YYEEEE) derive from the germline V gene. The CDR3, cysteine through phenylalanine, is 15 amino acids long. The read is trimmed to its CDR3 DNA, 45 bases read in frame from base 1. The paper's findings and limits, for the study overall: Across several donors, approximately 5% of naive CD4, approximately 3.6% of naive CD8, about 2.3% of memory CD4, and over 0.35% of memory CD8 clonotypes were shared. Naive subsets generally had larger estimated clonotype richness than memory subsets. Pairwise subsampling indicated that sequencing depth was expected to affect the degree of clonotype sharing among donors. Because the study included only a small number of donors, the genetic and exposure-history diversity represented was limited. Incomplete sequencing was indicated by rarefaction of sorted-subset datasets, despite the large sequencing depth. Sampling was restricted to blood, and TCR repertoires in tissues likely differ from the TCR repertoires found in blood. Higher generation probabilities were observed for clonotypes shared by all four sorted-subset donors than for non-shared clonotypes.

Using the deep immunoSEQ assay, TCR CDR3 regions were amplified from genomic DNA by multiplex PCR. Extracted genomic DNA from each cell subset was spread evenly across all wells of several immunoSEQ 96-well plates, with each plate serving as a replicate. For sorted subsets, about 0.2 ug genomic DNA, equal to tens of thousands of T cell genomes, was loaded into each replicate PCR. Purified libraries were quantified with a Qubit 3.0 fluorometer, sized on a Bioanalyzer 2100, and re-quantified with the KAPA Library Quantification kit. Every immunoSEQ 96-well plate was sequenced on a separate single-read 150-cycle Illumina NextSeq 550 flow cell. The authors' pipeline ran thus. Because the immunoSEQ output held only junctional sequences and lacked quality scores, the filtering could not match the filtering applied to full-length reads. Sequences were annotated with PyIR, a Python wrapper for IgBLAST v1.9, and V/J genes and CDR3 were assigned using IMGT germline references. Reads with weak V/J assignments (E-value above 1e-6), missing CDR3, stop codons, out-of-frame junctions, or ambiguous translated residues were removed. V3J clonotypes were defined as sequences sharing the same inferred V gene, J gene, and CDR3 amino acid sequence. The percentage overlap between two repertoires was calculated by dividing the number of shared unique clonotypes by the size of the smaller repertoire. Richness of each repertoire was evaluated using RTK rarefaction, the Chao1 estimator, and Recon v2.1 estimates of unobserved clonotypes. Generation probabilities for all TCRbeta clonotypes obtained by the gDNA method from four donors were computed using OLGA. TCRdb carries this immuneACCESS record with in-frame sequences only. Its versions omit some clonotypes, under half of them owing to an unresolved V gene in the studies checked, with the rest unexplained. That table supplies the V and J calls and clone size; D and trimming were determined from the DNA. This sample lists a few million clones; approximately 93% were detected once. 0.39% of the sample is held by the ten biggest clonotypes.

Sequencing was carried out using naive CD4+ T cells from PBMCs. The cell subset or site label, read with the paper, signifies: CD45RA+ positively selected. The chain joins TRBV5-6 to TRBJ1-1, with 10 middle bases fitting TRBD1. The receptor comes from a man aged 18-30 years in good health. Some clones in this sample may be carry-over from other donors' samples. The CDR3 has the sequence CASSTGTGADTEAFF. Here is the DNA: TGTGCCAGCAGCACTGGGACAGGGGCGGACACTGAAGCTTTCTTT.